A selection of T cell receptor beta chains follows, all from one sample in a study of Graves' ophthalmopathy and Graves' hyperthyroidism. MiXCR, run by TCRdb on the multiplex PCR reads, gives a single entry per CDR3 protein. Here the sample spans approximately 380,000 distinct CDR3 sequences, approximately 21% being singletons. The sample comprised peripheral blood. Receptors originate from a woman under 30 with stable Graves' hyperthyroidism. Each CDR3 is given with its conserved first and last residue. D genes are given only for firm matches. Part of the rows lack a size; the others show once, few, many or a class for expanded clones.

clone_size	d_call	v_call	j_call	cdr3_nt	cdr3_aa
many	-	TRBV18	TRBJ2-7	TGCGCCAGCAGCCCCGGGACCGAGACCTACGAGCAGTACTTC	CASSPGTETYEQYF
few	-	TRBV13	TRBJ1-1	TGTGCCAGCAGCAAAAACGACCGGGACACTCAAGGGGAAGCTTTCTTT	CASSKNDRDTQGEAFF
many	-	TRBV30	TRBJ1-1	TGTGCCTGGAGTGCGCGGGGTAACACTGAAGCTTTCTTT	CAWSARGNTEAFF
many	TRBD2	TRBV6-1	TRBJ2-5	TGTGCCAGCAGTGTGGGACTAGAGTTTGGGGAGACCCAGTACTTC	CASSVGLEFGETQYF
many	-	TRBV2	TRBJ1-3	TGTGCCAGCATTTCCAGACTGCCATTTTCTGGAAACACCATATATTTT	CASISRLPFSGNTIYF
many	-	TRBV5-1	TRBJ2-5	TGCGCCAGCAGCCTGGAGCCGATGGAGACCCAGTACTTC	CASSLEPMETQYF
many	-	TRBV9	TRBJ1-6	TGTGCCGGTCTGCCTAGCACCCTCCACTTT	CAGLPSTLHF
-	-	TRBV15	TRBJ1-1	TGTGCCACCAGCAGAGAGTTCGCGGGAAGGGCCTTCTTT	CATSREFAGRAFF
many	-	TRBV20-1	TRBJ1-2	TGCAGTGCTAGAGATCTAAGGGCAGGAGCTTACTATGGCTACACCTTC	CSARDLRAGAYYGYTF
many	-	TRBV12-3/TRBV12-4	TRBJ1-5	TGTGCCAGCAGTCTATCTGCGGGGCCCCAGCATTTT	CASSLSAGPQHF
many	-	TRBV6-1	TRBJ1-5	TGTGCCAGCAGTGAAGGGTCTGGCAATCAGCCCCAGCATTTT	CASSEGSGNQPQHF
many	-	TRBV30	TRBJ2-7	TGTGCCTCCACGCGGATGAGCTCCTACGAGCAGTACTTC	CASTRMSSYEQYF
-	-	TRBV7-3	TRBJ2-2	TGTGCCAGCAGCCCCAGTCCGGCCGGGGAGCTGTTTTTT	CASSPSPAGELFF
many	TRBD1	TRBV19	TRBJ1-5	TGTGCCAGTAGTCCCGGGACAGGAGCTTTTTTCGAAAGGCATTTT	CASSPGTGAFFERHF
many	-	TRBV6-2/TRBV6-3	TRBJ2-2	TGTGCCAGCAGGATTAGATCTAGCGAGTTTCCCGGGGAGCTGTTTTTT	CASRIRSSEFPGELFF
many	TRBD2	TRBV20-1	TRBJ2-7	TGCAGTGCTAGTATGGTCCTAGCGGCGCGGCCCTACGAGCAGTACTTC	CSASMVLAARPYEQYF
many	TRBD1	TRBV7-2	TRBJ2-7	TGTGCCAGCAGCACCCGACAGGGGGACTACGAGCAGTACTTC	CASSTRQGDYEQYF
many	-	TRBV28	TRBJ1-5	TGTGCCAGCAGTTTTTCCAACTTTGGGATGGGTAGGAATGGTGGTCAGCCCCAGCATTTT	CASSFSNFGMGRNGGQPQHF
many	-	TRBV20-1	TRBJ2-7	TGCAGTGCTAGAAGCCTAGAGGACTACGAGCAGTACTTC	CSARSLEDYEQYF
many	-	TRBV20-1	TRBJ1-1	TGCAGTGCTAACGCGTGGGATCCTGAAGCTTTCTTT	CSANAWDPEAFF
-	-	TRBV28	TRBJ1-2	TGTGCCAGCAGTCCTCCGGGGACGGCTAACTATGGCTACACCTTC	CASSPPGTANYGYTF
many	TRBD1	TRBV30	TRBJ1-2	TGTGCCTGGACCTGCCGAGGGGGCTGTGGCTACACCTTC	CAWTCRGGCGYTF
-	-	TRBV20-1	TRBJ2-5	TGCAGTGCTAGAGACCGTATCCAGGCCAGGGGAAGTGCCCAGTACTTC	CSARDRIQARGSAQYF
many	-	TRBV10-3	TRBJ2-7	TGTGCCATCAGTGAGGCAGGACAGACCTACGAGCAGTACTTC	CAISEAGQTYEQYF
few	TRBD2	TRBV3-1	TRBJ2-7	TGTGCCAGCCGACACGGGACTAACACCTACGAGCAGTACTTC	CASRHGTNTYEQYF
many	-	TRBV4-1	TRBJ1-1	TGCGCCAGCAGCAGGGGGGCGCATGCGACTGAAGCTTTCTTT	CASSRGAHATEAFF
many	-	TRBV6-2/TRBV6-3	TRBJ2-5	TGTGCCAGCAGTTACGGGGGCCAAGAGACCCAGTACTTC	CASSYGGQETQYF
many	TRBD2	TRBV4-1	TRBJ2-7	TGCGCCAGCAGCCAATTAACTAGCGGGAACTCCGAGCAGTACTTC	CASSQLTSGNSEQYF
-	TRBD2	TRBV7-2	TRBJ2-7	TGTGCCAGCAGCGTCACTAGCGCCTCCTACGAGCAGTACTTC	CASSVTSASYEQYF
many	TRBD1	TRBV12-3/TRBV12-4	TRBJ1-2	TGTGCCAGCAGCCCACAGGGGGCATGGGGCTACACCTTC	CASSPQGAWGYTF
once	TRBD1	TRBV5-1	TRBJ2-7	TGCGCCAGCAGCTTGGTACCGGGGACAGGGGCCTACGAGCAGTACTTC	CASSLVPGTGAYEQYF
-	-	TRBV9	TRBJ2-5	TGTGCCAGCAGCCCCGCCTGGGGGGGCGGGGAGACCCAGTACTTC	CASSPAWGGGETQYF